This TCR beta chain was captured by sequencing in a study of cytomegalovirus exposure and HLA in healthy donors. 13 Jbeta primers and 60 Vbeta primers were used for the PCR. Assay used: immunoSEQ multiplex PCR; TCRdb lists only in-frame clones, some missing. The top ten clones hold roughly 8% of a sample with more than 85,000 clones, just over 75% of them seen once. Study-wide points: Generally TCR sequences proved uncommon, though certain public TCRs appeared in numerous donors.

On this clone itself: Its matching antigen is unknown.

V trimming: 0 bases; J trimming: 5 bases; junction bases outside the gene matches: 4. CDR1 and CDR2 (germline): LGHNA, YSLEER. The CDR3 totals 15 residues. The sequenced sample was PBMCs. This receptor was identified in a man aged 40-49 years in good health and CMV-seropositive. The rearrangement uses TRBV4-3 and TRBJ1-5, with 7 bases identical to TRBD1. CDR3 residues: CASSQDPQGYQPQHF. CDR3 nucleotides: TGCGCCAGCAGCCAAGACCCACAGGGGTATCAGCCCCAGCATTTT.